The 21 T cell receptor beta chains below all came from one sample that was sequenced in a study of human T cells and chemical hapten exposure. Using its own MiXCR run on the RACE reads, TCRdb lists one record per CDR3 protein. The table lists about 99,000 distinct CDR3 sequences, about an eighth of them singletons. Indicated time point: patch test 1, 2 weeks after DPC sensitization. Treatment of the sample: therapeutic diphenylcyclopropenone sensitization with weekly scalp DPC. Sequenced here: whole blood, sampled in connection with sensitization to the hapten diphenylcyclopropenone (DPC). These receptors were taken from a woman aged 40-49 years with alopecia areata. Some clones in this sample may be carry-over from other donors' samples.

This sequence joins TRBV29-1 and TRBJ2-5; 8 bases are a match to TRBD2. Germline V lookup: CDR1 SQVTM, CDR2 ANQGSEA. This CDR3 region has 11 residues. V gave up 8 bases and J gave up 4 bases; unmatched junction bases: 3. The CDR3 DNA reads TGCAGCACGGGGGGGGCAGAGACCCAGTACTTC. Translated, it gives CSTGGAETQYF.

The sample holds many counts of this clonotype. This chain joins TRBV6-2 or TRBV6-3 and TRBJ2-6, with unresolved D. The CDR3 has 15 amino acids. Germline CDR1 MNHEY, CDR2 SVGEGT. V was trimmed by 6 bases and J by 0 bases, leaving 9 bases between them. CDR3 in amino acids: CASSQQNSGANVLTF. In DNA form, the CDR3 reads TGTGCCAGCAGCCAGCAGAACTCTGGGGCCAACGTCCTGACTTTC.

The chain has TRBV29-1 and TRBJ1-1; D is unresolved. The CDR3 loop spans 11 amino acids. V gave up 2 bases and J gave up 5 bases, with 6 bases separating them. Germline V lookup: CDR1 SQVTM, CDR2 ANQGSEA. The CDR3 nucleotides read TGCAGCGTTGAAAGGCAGACTGAAGCTTTCTTT. Encoded protein: CSVERQTEAFF.

The rearrangement links TRBV7-2 to TRBJ2-5, with 12 bases identical to TRBD2. The CDR3 length is 15 residues. Unmatched junction bases numbered 6, after V lost 5 bases and J lost 5 bases. Germline CDR1 is SGHTA and CDR2 is FQGNSA. CDR3 sequence (DNA): TGTGCCAGCAGCCCGACTAGCGGGGGCCGGGAGACCCAGTACTTC. Amino acid sequence: CASSPTSGGRETQYF.

The chain joins TRBV21-1 to TRBJ2-7; no DNA check was done on the table's D call, TRBD1. TRBV21-1 constitutes a pseudogene. CDR3 length: 13 amino acids. CDR3 nucleotide sequence: TGTGCCAGCAACCACGTGGGCGTCTTGGAGCAGTACTTC. Encoded protein: CASNHVGVLEQYF.

The V call is TRBV6-6, the J call TRBJ1-1, with a possible D match to TRBD1 (6 bases). The germline V and J ends were trimmed by 6 bases and 5 bases, with 16 bases remaining between them. Germline V gives CDR1 MNHNY, CDR2 SVGAGI (reference sequence). The CDR3 runs to 14 residues. CDR3 coding DNA: TGTGCCAGCAGCCCCGCAGGGGCGAAGACTGAAGCTTTCTTT. Its translation is CASSPAGAKTEAFF.

V and J are TRBV29-1 and TRBJ1-1; possible D gene TRBD1, 5 bases. The CDR3 extends over 14 amino acids. Germline CDR1 reads SQVTM; CDR2 reads ANQGSEA. V was pared by 3 bases and J by 1 base, with 12 bases between. CDR3 bases: TGCAGCGTTGATACGCAGGGCTCGAACACTGAAGCTTTCTTT. Amino acids: CSVDTQGSNTEAFF.

The chain recombines TRBV9 with TRBJ2-1; TRBD2 aligns across 13 bases. Germline assignment: CDR1 SGDLS and CDR2 YYNGEE. The CDR3 has 16 amino acids. Germline trimming cut 4 bases from V and 4 bases from J; bases unmatched to any gene: 5. The CDR3 DNA follows: TGTGCCAGCAGCATCACGACTAGCGGGAGGTACAATGAGCAGTTCTTC. Its protein product is CASSITTSGRYNEQFF.

This clonotype was seen only a few times. The chain links TRBV28 to TRBJ2-1, with a possible D match to TRBD2 (7 bases). In germline, CDR1 is MDHEN, CDR2 SYDVKM. Trimming took 8 bases from V and 7 from J, leaving 18 bases between them. The CDR3 has 14 amino acids. The CDR3 nucleotides read TGTGCCAGCCGGGGGCCTAGCGGATATAATGAGCAGTTCTTC. As protein: CASRGPSGYNEQFF.

CDR3 protein: CASSFWQQGQETQYF. The CDR3 region has the DNA TGTGCCAGCAGTTTTTGGCAACAGGGGCAAGAGACCCAGTACTTC. The chain recombines TRBV27 with TRBJ2-5, with 7 bases aligning to TRBD1. The CDR3 covers 15 residues. Germline V lookup: CDR1 MNHEY, CDR2 SMNVEV (reference sequence). With 3 bases clipped from V and 2 bases from J, the junction kept 6 bases outside the gene matches.

The chain recombines TRBV11-2 with TRBJ2-5, with D possibly TRBD2 on 5 matching bases. The CDR3 covers 16 residues. The V gene's germline CDR1 is SGHAT and CDR2 FQNNGV. Trimming removed 4 bases from V and 5 bases from J, with 20 bases in between. In DNA form, the CDR3 reads TGTGCCAGCAGCTCCGCACTCGGGGTCCCCCGCGAGACCCAGTACTTC. It codes for CASSSALGVPRETQYF.

A few counts support this clonotype. CDR3 in DNA: TGCAGTGCCCCACAAGCGGCAGGGCAAGAGACCCAGTACTTC. It translates to CSAPQAAGQETQYF. The rearrangement joins TRBV20-1 to TRBJ2-5; D assignment may be TRBD1 or TRBD2 (5 bases each). Germline V gene lookup returns CDR1 DFQATT and CDR2 SNEGSKA (reference sequence). The CDR3 sequence is 14 residues long. The V gene lost 6 bases and the J gene lost 2 bases, with 16 bases spanning the gap.

This clonotype was seen more than once but under ten times. The rearrangement uses TRBV29-1 and TRBJ2-5; weak D call: TRBD2 (5 bases). The CDR3 is 13 residues long. The V gene lost 2 bases and the J gene lost 4 bases, with 11 bases spanning the gap. Germline V gene sequence: CDR1 SQVTM, CDR2 ANQGSEA. The CDR3 reads CSVERLEGETQYF. The CDR3 DNA reads as TGCAGCGTTGAACGTCTTGAGGGAGAGACCCAGTACTTC.

This clonotype was seen a few times. V and J are TRBV2 and TRBJ2-3; D is tentatively TRBD1 or TRBD2 (5 bases each). The CDR3 is 16 residues long. The germline V gene encodes CDR1 SNHLY and CDR2 FYNNEI. Trimming pared 6 bases from V and 2 bases from J, leaving 18 bases between. The DNA of the CDR3 is TGTGCCAGCAGCCCCCCCCCGGGACCACTCACAGATACGCAGTATTTT. This sequence encodes CASSPPPGPLTDTQYF. The full variable domain, rest sourced from reference TRBV2 and TRBJ2-3, is EPEVTQTPSHQVTQMGQEVILRCVPISNHLYFYWYRQILGQKVEFLVSFYNNEISEKSEIFDDQFSVERPDGSNFTLKIRSTKLEDSAMYFCASSPPPGPLTDTQYFGPGTRLTVL.

The rearrangement links TRBV5-1 to TRBJ2-7; TRBD2 might be the D (6 bases). Germline CDR1 reads SGHRS; CDR2 reads YFSETQ. Trimming took 4 bases from V and 6 from J, leaving 11 bases between them. CDR3 length equals 12 residues. The CDR3 nucleotides read TGCGCCAGCAGCCGGGACTGGGCCGAGCAGTACTTC. Its protein product is CASSRDWAEQYF.

The chain is built from TRBV7-2 and TRBJ2-5; 8 nucleotides align to TRBD1. Germline assignment: CDR1 SGHTA and CDR2 FQGNSA. This CDR3 comprises 18 residues. Trimming cost V 1 base and J 3 bases; bases outside gene matches: 13. CDR3 in amino acids: CASSLGGRGRRGEETQYF. CDR3 sequence (DNA): TGTGCCAGCAGCTTAGGAGGCAGGGGGCGCAGAGGAGAAGAGACCCAGTACTTC.

This clonotype showed up just a few times. The rearrangement joins TRBV9 to TRBJ2-3, with TRBD2 matching over 10 bases. CDR1 and CDR2 from the germline V gene are SGDLS and YYNGEE. This CDR3 spans 17 amino acids. V lost 0 bases to trimming and J lost 0 bases; unmatched junction nucleotides: 4. The CDR3 sequence: CASSVGAGGSSTDTQYF. DNA of the CDR3: TGTGCCAGCAGCGTAGGAGCGGGAGGGAGTAGCACAGATACGCAGTATTTT.

This clonotype has only a few counts. The chain combines TRBV7-6 with TRBJ2-3; D call uncertain. CDR1 and CDR2 (germline): SGHVS, FNYEAQ. The CDR3 is made up of 13 amino acids. With 3 bases removed from V and 6 bases from J, the gap between germline ends came to 10 bases. Here the CDR3 DNA reads TGTGCCAGCAGCTTTCAGGTCGCGGATACGCAGTATTTT. This gives the protein CASSFQVADTQYF. Variable domain in full (rest from reference TRBV7-6 and TRBJ2-3): GAGVSQSPRYKVTKRGQDVALRCDPISGHVSLYWYRQALGQGPEFLTYFNYEAQQDKSGLPNDRFSAERPEGSISTLTIQRTEQRDSAMYRCASSFQVADTQYFGPGTRLTVL.

This clonotype turned up a few times. V is TRBV12-3 or TRBV12-4 and J is TRBJ2-1; D gene unclear. The CDR3 runs to 14 residues. Trimming removed 9 bases from V and 4 bases from J, with 16 bases in between. The CDR3 DNA sequence: TGTGCCAGTTCGGTAGACTTGGTATACAATGAGCAGTTCTTC. The encoded protein is CASSVDLVYNEQFF.

V gene TRBV7-2 combines with J gene TRBJ2-5; 9 positions agree with TRBD1. Trimming removed 3 bases from V and 4 bases from J; junction bases left unmatched: 9. CDR1 is SGHTA, CDR2 FQGNSA, per germline. This CDR3 region has 16 residues. The CDR3 is CASSFQGTGRGETQYF. CDR3 DNA: TGTGCCAGCAGCTTTCAAGGGACAGGGAGGGGAGAGACCCAGTACTTC. Full variable domain (remainder filled in from reference TRBV7-2 and TRBJ2-5): GAGVSQSPSNKVTEKGKDVELRCDPISGHTALYWYRQSLGQGLEFLIYFQGNSAPDKSGLPSDRFSAERTGGSVSTLTIQRTQQEDSAVYLCASSFQGTGRGETQYFGPGTRLLVL.

This clonotype was seen many times. The chain combines TRBV18 with TRBJ1-4; D is ambiguous. V gave up 0 bases and J gave up 1 base, with 3 bases separating them. This CDR3 comprises 14 residues. Germline values: CDR1 KGHSH, CDR2 LQKENI. Here the CDR3 DNA reads TGTGCCAGCTCACCACCAAAAACTAATGAAAAACTGTTTTTT. Protein sequence: CASSPPKTNEKLFF.